The T cell receptor (beta chain) described here comes from a study of CD4+ T cells in melanoma. Study observations and caveats: Neoantigen-specific CD4+ T cells in melanoma reportedly had diverse differentiation states. CD8+ T cell, macrophage and B cell function reportedly correlated with neoantigen-specific CD4+ T cells.

This clone appeared once. Its antigen is unknown. Sequencing used immunoSEQ multiplex PCR; TCRdb keeps in-frame clones, though not all of them. The sample carries about 14,000 clones, about 70% recorded once. The sample comprised cells from a culture (not recorded whether cultured in vitro). This receptor was obtained from a human donor with melanoma.

The CDR3, as DNA: TGCGCCAGCAGCCTTCGGACTAGCGGGGGGATATACAATGAGCAGTTCTTC. As protein: CASSLRTSGGIYNEQFF. This chain links TRBV4-1 with TRBJ2-1, with 14 positions matching TRBD2. The ends lost 4 bases at V and 4 bases at J; junction bases unmatched: 6. Germline loops: CDR1 MGHRA, CDR2 YSYEKL. This CDR3 region has 17 residues.